The entry below gives a single T cell receptor beta chain sequence along with its context. This sample is part of a study of lymphopenia after photon versus proton radiotherapy. TCRdb's table, derived via immunoSEQ multiplex PCR, lists solely in-frame clones and lacks some. Of fewer than 25,000 clones in the sample, around 90% were seen once. V shed 5 bases and J shed 4 bases, with 18 bases lying between them. From germline, CDR1 is SEHNR and CDR2 FQNEAQ (reference sequence). This CDR3 has 16 residues. The receptor was derived from a woman between 65 and 79 years old with pancreatic cancer. Some clones in this sample may be carry-over from other donors' samples. The sequencing here drew on peripheral blood, taken from a patient treated with proton-based radiotherapy. The V gene is TRBV7-9, the J gene TRBJ1-3, with a weak D call TRBD1 (5 bases). CDR3 coding DNA: TGTGCCAGCAGCCCCTTTCAGGGTGTTCAGGGAAACACCATATATTTT. Its translation: CASSPFQGVQGNTIYF.